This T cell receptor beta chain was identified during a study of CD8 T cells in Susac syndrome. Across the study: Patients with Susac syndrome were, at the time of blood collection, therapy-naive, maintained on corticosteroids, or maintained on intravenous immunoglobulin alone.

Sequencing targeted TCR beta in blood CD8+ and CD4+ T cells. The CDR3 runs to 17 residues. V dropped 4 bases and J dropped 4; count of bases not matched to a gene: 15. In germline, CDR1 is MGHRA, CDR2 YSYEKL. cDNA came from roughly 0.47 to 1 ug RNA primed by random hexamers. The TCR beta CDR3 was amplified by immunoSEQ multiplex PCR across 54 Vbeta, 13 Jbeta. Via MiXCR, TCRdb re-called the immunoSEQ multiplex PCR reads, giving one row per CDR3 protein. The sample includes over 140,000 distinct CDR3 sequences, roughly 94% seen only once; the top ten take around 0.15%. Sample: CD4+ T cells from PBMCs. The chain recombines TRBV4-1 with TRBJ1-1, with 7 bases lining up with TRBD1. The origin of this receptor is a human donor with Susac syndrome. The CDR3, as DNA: TGCGCCAGCAGCCTTATCCAGGGAGCGACAGGGACCACTGAAGCTTTCTTT. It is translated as CASSLIQGATGTTEAFF.